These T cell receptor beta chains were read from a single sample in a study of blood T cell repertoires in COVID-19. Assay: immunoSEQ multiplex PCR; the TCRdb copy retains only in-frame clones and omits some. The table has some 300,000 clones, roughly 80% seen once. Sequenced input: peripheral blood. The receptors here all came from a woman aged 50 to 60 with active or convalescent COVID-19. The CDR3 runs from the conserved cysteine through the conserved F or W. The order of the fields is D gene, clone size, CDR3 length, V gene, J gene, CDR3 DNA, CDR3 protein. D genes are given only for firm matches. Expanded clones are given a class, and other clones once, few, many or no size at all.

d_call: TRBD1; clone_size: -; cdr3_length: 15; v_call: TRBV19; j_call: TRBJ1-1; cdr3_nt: TGTGCCAGTAGTAGGGACAGGGTACTGAACACTGAAGCTTTCTTT; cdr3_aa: CASSRDRVLNTEAFF
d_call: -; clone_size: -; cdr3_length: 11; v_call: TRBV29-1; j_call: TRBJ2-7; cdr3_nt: TGCAGCGTTGAAACGGGGGGCGTCCAGTACTTC; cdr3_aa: CSVETGGVQYF
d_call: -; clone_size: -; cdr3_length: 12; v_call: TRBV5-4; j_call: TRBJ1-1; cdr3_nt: TGTGCCAGCAGCTTCTACAACACTGAAGCTTTCTTT; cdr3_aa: CASSFYNTEAFF
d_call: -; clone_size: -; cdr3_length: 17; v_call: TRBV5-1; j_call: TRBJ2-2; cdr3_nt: TGCGCCAGCAGCTCTCCCCAACTCTCTAGCGACAGAGGGGAGCTGTTTTTT; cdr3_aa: CASSSPQLSSDRGELFF
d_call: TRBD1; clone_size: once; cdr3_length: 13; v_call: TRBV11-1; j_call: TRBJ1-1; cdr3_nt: TGTGCCAGCAGCCTACAGGGGGCCACTGAAGCTTTCTTT; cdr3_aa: CASSLQGATEAFF
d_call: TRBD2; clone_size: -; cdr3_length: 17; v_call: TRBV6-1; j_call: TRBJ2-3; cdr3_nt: TGTGCCAGCAGTGAACTTGTGACTAGCGCTTACACAGATACGCAGTATTTT; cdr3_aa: CASSELVTSAYTDTQYF
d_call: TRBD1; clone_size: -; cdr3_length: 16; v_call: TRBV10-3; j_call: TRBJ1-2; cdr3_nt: TGTGCCATCAGTGGGGGGGACAGGGGGCAAGTCTATGGCTACACCTTC; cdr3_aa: CAISGGDRGQVYGYTF
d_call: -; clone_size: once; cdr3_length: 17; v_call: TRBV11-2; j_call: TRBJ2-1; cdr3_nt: TGTGCCAGCAGTTTTTTTAGGGCGGGGGCCCGAGCCAATGAGCAGTTCTTC; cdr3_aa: CASSFFRAGARANEQFF
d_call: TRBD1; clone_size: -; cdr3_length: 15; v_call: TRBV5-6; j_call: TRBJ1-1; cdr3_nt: TGTGCCAGCAGCCTGACACCGGGACAGGGTACAAAAGCTTTCTTT; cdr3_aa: CASSLTPGQGTKAFF
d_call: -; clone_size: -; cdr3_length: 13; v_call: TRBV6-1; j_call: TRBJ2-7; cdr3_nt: TGTGCCAGCAGTGAATCCAGGGTTGGGGAGCAGTACTTC; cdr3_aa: CASSESRVGEQYF
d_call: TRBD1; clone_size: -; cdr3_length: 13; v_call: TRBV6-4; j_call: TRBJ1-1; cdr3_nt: TGTGCCAGCAGTGCCGGGACAGGCACTGAAGCTTTCTTT; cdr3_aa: CASSAGTGTEAFF
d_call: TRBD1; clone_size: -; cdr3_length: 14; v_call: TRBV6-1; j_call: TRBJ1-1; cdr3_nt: TGTGCCAGCAGTGAGGACAGGGGAGACACTGAAGCTTTCTTT; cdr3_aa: CASSEDRGDTEAFF
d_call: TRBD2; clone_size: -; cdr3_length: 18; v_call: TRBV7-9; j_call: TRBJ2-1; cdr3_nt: TGTGCCAGCAGACGGGGACTAGCGGGAGGGCCCTCCTACAATGAGCAGTTCTTC; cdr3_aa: CASRRGLAGGPSYNEQFF
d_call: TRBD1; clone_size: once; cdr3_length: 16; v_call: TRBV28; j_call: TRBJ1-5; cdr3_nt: TGTGCCAGCAAAACCTCCAGGGGGTCGAGCAATCAGCCCCAGCATTTT; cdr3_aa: CASKTSRGSSNQPQHF
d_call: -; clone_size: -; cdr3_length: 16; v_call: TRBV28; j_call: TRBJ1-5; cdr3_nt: TGTGCCAGCAGTTTATTCCCGGGATCCAGCAATCAGCCCCAGCATTTT; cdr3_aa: CASSLFPGSSNQPQHF
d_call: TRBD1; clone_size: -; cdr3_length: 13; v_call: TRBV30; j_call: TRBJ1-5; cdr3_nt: TGTGCCTGGAGCGGGACAGGGGAACAGCCCCAGCATTTT; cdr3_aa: CAWSGTGEQPQHF
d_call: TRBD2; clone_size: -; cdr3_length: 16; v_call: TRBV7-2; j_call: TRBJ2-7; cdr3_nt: TGTGCCAGCAGCTTTTGGACTAGCGGGATTTACTACGAGCAGTACTTC; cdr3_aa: CASSFWTSGIYYEQYF
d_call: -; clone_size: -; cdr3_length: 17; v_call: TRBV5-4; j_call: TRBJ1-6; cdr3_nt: TGTGCCAGCAGCTTGGCCGGGGGGGGTCCCCTTAATTCACCCCTCCACTTT; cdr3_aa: CASSLAGGGPLNSPLHF
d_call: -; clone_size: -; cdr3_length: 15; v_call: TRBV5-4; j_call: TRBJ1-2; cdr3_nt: TGTGCCAGCAGCTTGGGGGCAGGGGCCATCTATGGCTACACCTTC; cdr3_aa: CASSLGAGAIYGYTF
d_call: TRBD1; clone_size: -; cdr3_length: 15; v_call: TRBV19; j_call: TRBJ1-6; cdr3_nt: TGTGCCAGTAGTATAGGGACAGGGGTGAATTCACCCCTCCACTTT; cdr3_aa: CASSIGTGVNSPLHF
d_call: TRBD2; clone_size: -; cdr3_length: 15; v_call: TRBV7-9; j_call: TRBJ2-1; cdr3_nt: TGTGCCAGCAGCTTGCTAGCGGGAGTGGACAATGAGCAGTTCTTC; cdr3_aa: CASSLLAGVDNEQFF
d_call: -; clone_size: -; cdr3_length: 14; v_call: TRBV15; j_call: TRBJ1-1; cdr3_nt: TGTGCCACCAGCAGAGATCTGGAGGACACTGAAGCTTTCTTT; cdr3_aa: CATSRDLEDTEAFF
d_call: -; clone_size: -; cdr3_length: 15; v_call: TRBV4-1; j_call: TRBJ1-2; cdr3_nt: TGCGCCAGCAGCCAAGATTTAGGGCAGGGTCGCGGCTACACCTTC; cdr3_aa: CASSQDLGQGRGYTF
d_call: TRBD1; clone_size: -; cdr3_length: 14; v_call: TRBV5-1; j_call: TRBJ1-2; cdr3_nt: TGCGCCAGCAGCCAACAGGGGGCGGGCTATGGCTACACCTTC; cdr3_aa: CASSQQGAGYGYTF
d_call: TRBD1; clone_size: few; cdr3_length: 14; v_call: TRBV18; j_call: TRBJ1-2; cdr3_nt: TGTGCCAGCTCACCCGATAAGGACAGGAATGGCTACACCTTC; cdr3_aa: CASSPDKDRNGYTF
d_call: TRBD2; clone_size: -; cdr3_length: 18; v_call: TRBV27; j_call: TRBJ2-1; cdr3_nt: TGTGCCAGCAGGCCCGGGACTAGCGGGAACGGCTCCTACAATGAGCAGTTCTTC; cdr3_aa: CASRPGTSGNGSYNEQFF
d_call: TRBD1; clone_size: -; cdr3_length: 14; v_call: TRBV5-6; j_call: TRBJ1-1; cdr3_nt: TGTGCCAGCAGCTGGACAGGGAAGAACACTGAAGCTTTCTTT; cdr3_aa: CASSWTGKNTEAFF
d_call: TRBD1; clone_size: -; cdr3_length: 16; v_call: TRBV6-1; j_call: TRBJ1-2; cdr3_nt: TGTGCCAGCAGTGCCGACAGGGGGCGCCGACTTTCTGGCTACACCTTC; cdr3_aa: CASSADRGRRLSGYTF
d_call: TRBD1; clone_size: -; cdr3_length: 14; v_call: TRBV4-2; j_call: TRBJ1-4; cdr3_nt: TGTGCCAGCAGCCCAGGGACAGGGTTGCCAAAACTGTTTTTT; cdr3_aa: CASSPGTGLPKLFF
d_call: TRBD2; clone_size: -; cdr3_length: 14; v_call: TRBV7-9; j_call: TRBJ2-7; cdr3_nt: TGTGCCAGCAGCTTACTAGCGGGAGCTCACGAGCAGTACTTC; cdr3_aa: CASSLLAGAHEQYF
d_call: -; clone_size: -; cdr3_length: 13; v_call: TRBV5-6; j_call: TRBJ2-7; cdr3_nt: TGTGCCAGCAGCTGGGCGATGGGGGGCGAGCAGTACTTC; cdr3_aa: CASSWAMGGEQYF
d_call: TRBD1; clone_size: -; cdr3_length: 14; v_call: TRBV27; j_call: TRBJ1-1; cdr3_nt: TGTGCCAGCAGTTTACAGGGGGCAGGTGCTGAAGCTTTCTTT; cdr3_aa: CASSLQGAGAEAFF
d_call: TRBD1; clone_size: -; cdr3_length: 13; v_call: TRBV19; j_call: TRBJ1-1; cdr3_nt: TGTGCCAGTAGTATAGGCAGGGGGGCTGAAGCTTTCTTT; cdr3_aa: CASSIGRGAEAFF
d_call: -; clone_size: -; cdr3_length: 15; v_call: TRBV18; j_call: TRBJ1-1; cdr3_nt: TGTGCCAGCTCCTCCCGGGGGAGGAGGAACACTGAAGCTTTCTTT; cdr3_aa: CASSSRGRRNTEAFF
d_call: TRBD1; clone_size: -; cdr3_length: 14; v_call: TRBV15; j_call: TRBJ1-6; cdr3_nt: TGTGCCACCAGCTTTACAGGGGATAATTCACCCCTCCACTTT; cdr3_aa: CATSFTGDNSPLHF
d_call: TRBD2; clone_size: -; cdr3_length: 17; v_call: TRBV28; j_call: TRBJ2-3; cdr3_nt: TGTGCCAGCAGTCCCCTTCCCGGGAGGGCTAGCACAGATACGCAGTATTTT; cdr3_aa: CASSPLPGRASTDTQYF
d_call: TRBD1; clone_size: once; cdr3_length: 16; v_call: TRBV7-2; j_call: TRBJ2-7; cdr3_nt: TGTGCCAGCAGCTTAGCGTCGACAGGGGGCACCTACGAGCAGTACTTC; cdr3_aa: CASSLASTGGTYEQYF
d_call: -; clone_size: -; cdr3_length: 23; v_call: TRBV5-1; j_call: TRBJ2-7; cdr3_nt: TGCGCCAGCAGCTTGGGGGGTATTCGAAGCGTACTCGGACTTCACGCAGGTGGATACGAGCAGTACTTC; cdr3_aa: CASSLGGIRSVLGLHAGGYEQYF
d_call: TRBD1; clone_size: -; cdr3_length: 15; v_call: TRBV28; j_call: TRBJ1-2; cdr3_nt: TGTGCCAGCAGTTTCTTAACCGGGACAGGGGGCGGCTACACCTTC; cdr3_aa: CASSFLTGTGGGYTF
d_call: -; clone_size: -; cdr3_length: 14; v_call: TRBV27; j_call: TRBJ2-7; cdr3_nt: TGTGCCAGCAGTTTAAGGGGGAGTCCCTACGAGCAGTACTTC; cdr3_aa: CASSLRGSPYEQYF
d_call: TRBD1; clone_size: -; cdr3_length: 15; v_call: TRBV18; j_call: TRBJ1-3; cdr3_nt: TGTGCCAGCGCATTAGAACAGGGGGCTGGAAACACCATATATTTT; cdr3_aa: CASALEQGAGNTIYF
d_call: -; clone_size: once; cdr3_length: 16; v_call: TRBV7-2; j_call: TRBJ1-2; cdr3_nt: TGTGCCAGCACCCCAAGTTCCGGGGGGCTCCACTATGGCTACACCTTC; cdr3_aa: CASTPSSGGLHYGYTF
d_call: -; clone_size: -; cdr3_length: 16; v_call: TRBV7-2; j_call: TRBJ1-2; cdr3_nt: TGTGCCAGCAGCCCCCGCTTAGGCGGTCTTGGCTATGGCTACACCTTC; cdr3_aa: CASSPRLGGLGYGYTF
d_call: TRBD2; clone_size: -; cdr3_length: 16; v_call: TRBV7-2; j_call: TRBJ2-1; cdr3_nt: TGTGCCAGCAGCCCCTTCCTAGCGGGAGGGCCCAATGAGCAGTTCTTC; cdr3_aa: CASSPFLAGGPNEQFF
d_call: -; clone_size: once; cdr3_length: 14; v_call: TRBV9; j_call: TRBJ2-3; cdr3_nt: TGTGCCAGCAGCGTAGAGGCCTATGGGGCTACGCAGTATTTT; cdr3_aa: CASSVEAYGATQYF
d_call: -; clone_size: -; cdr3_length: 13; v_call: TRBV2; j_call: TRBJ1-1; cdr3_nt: TGTGCCAGCAAGAGGGATACGAACACTGAAGCTTTCTTT; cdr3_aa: CASKRDTNTEAFF
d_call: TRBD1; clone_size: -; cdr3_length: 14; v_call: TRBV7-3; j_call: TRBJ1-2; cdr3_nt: TGTGCCAGCAGCTTGACAGGGGATAACTATGGCTACACCTTC; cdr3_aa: CASSLTGDNYGYTF